These 24 T cell receptor beta chains originate from one sample sequenced in a study of cytomegalovirus exposure and HLA in healthy donors. It was with 60 Vbeta and 13 Jbeta primers that the PCR ran. The table came from immunoSEQ multiplex PCR; TCRdb's copy has only in-frame clones and leaves some out. The table shows about 130,000 clones, with about 10% occurring only once. Sample: PBMCs. These receptor sequences come from a woman between 18 and 30 years old in good health and CMV-seropositive.

This clone showed up just a few times. This sequence joins TRBV11-3 and TRBJ1-1; D not resolved. With 0 bases removed from V and 1 base from J, the gap between germline ends came to 6 bases. Germline CDR1 reads SGHNT; CDR2 reads YENEEA. CDR3 length: 14 amino acids. CDR3 protein: CASSLEAGNTEAFF. The CDR3 coding sequence is TGTGCCAGCAGCTTAGAGGCTGGGAACACTGAAGCTTTCTTT.

This chain joins TRBV19 and TRBJ2-7; 11 nucleotides match TRBD2. This CDR3 spans 16 amino acids. Trimming took 3 bases from V and 0 from J; bases not matched to a gene: 4. The germline V gene has CDR1 LNHDA and CDR2 SQIVND (reference sequence). In DNA, the CDR3 is TGTGCCAGTAGTATGTTTCTAGCGGGAGGCTCCTACGAGCAGTACTTC. Its translation: CASSMFLAGGSYEQYF.

This clone showed up just a few times. The rearrangement uses TRBV9 and TRBJ2-5; 10 positions agree with TRBD2. Germline values: CDR1 SGDLS, CDR2 YYNGEE. The CDR3 length is 15 residues. V was pared by 4 bases and J by 2 bases, with 5 bases of the junction left unmatched. This CDR3 is CASSQTSGPQETQYF. CDR3 bases: TGTGCCAGCAGCCAGACTAGCGGGCCACAAGAGACCCAGTACTTC.

This clone was counted between two and nine times. CDR3 coding DNA: TGTGCCAGCAGCCCGAGGGGTTCACTAGCGGACAACACAGATACGCAGTATTTT. This sequence encodes CASSPRGSLADNTDTQYF. The chain has TRBV9 and TRBJ2-3, with 8 bases lining up with TRBD2. Germline V gene lookup returns CDR1 SGDLS and CDR2 YYNGEE. After removal of 4 bases from V and 2 bases from J, the junction contained 15 bases not matched to a gene. This CDR3 has 18 residues.

This clone has more than one count but fewer than ten. The chain uses TRBV29-1 and TRBJ2-5; D remains ambiguous. This CDR3 is 14 amino acids long. Looked up from germline, CDR1 is SQVTM and CDR2 is ANQGSEA. Between the trimmed V and J ends, which lost 4 bases and 5 bases, there was a span of 17 bases. The CDR3 DNA is TGCAGCGTTGTATTTCACGGTCGTGTGGAGACCCAGTACTTC. This translates into CSVVFHGRVETQYF.

This clone was picked up a small number of times. V is TRBV7-9 and J is TRBJ2-7; 7 bases are a match to TRBD2. CDR1 SEHNR and CDR2 FQNEAQ come from the germline V gene (reference sequence). The length of the CDR3 is 13 residues. V lost 6 bases to trimming and J lost 4 bases; unmatched junction nucleotides: 6. The CDR3 spells CASSSSSGYEQYF. The CDR3 region has the DNA TGTGCCAGCAGTTCTAGTAGCGGGTACGAGCAGTACTTC.

The J gene is TRBJ2-1, the V gene TRBV19, with 8 nucleotides matching TRBD2. The CDR3 covers 16 residues. Germline V gene sequence: CDR1 LNHDA, CDR2 SQIVND (reference sequence). The trim removed 5 bases at V and 4 bases at J, leaving 10 bases unmatched. For the CDR3, the DNA is TGTGCCAGTAGTTTGAATAGCGGGAAGAGTTACAATGAGCAGTTCTTC. It codes for CASSLNSGKSYNEQFF.

This clone was recorded many times. This chain connects TRBV6-9 to TRBJ2-7; D is ambiguous. This CDR3 contains 11 residues. The germline V gene encodes CDR1 MNHGY and CDR2 SVAAGI. Trimming took 10 bases from V and 6 from J, leaving 13 bases between them. The chain's CDR3 is CAKAPLGEQYF. In DNA form, the CDR3 reads TGTGCCAAAGCCCCACTCGGCGAGCAGTACTTC.

This clone has a handful of counts. The same CDR3 arises from other DNA sequences in this sample as well. CDR3 amino acids: CASSYSTGTDTQYF. In DNA, the CDR3 is TGTGCCAGCAGTTACTCGACTGGCACAGATACGCAGTATTTT. This rearrangement joins TRBV6-5 to TRBJ2-3, with no clear D. Germline-derived CDR1 and CDR2 are MNHEY and SVGAGI. The CDR3 has 14 amino acids. V was shortened by 0 bases and J by 1 base, with 5 bases between the two germline ends.

The CDR3 DNA is TGTGCCAGCAATACAGGGACCAACTATGGCTACACCTTC. Protein sequence: CASNTGTNYGYTF. The J gene is TRBJ1-2, the V gene TRBV2, with TRBD1 as a possible D gene (6 bases). The CDR3 covers 13 residues. The germline V and J ends were trimmed by 7 bases and 2 bases, with 11 bases remaining between them. Germline V CDR1 and CDR2: SNHLY, FYNNEI.

This CDR3 reads CASKGGRIDTGELFF. As DNA, the CDR3 is TGTGCCAGCAAAGGCGGGAGAATAGACACCGGGGAGCTGTTTTTT. This chain joins TRBV2 and TRBJ2-2; 7 nucleotides align to TRBD2. The CDR3 totals 15 residues. The V and J ends lost 7 bases and 3 bases, in that order; junction bases with no gene match: 8. Germline CDR1 is SNHLY and CDR2 is FYNNEI. Variable domain in full (rest from reference TRBV2 and TRBJ2-2): EPEVTQTPSHQVTQMGQEVILRCVPISNHLYFYWYRQILGQKVEFLVSFYNNEISEKSEIFDDQFSVERPDGSNFTLKIRSTKLEDSAMYFCASKGGRIDTGELFFGEGSRLTVL.

The sample holds a few counts of this clone. The chain links TRBV29-1 to TRBJ2-5, with no clear D. The end of the DNA fits TRBJ2-7 better, so the J call may be wrong. The V gene's germline CDR1 is SQVTM and CDR2 ANQGSEA. This CDR3 is built from 14 residues. The DNA of the CDR3 is TGCAGCGTTGAAGGGCACCTGGGCTCCTACGAGCAGTACTTC. This sequence encodes CSVEGHLGSYEQYF.

V gene TRBV29-1 combines with J gene TRBJ1-1; tentative D call: TRBD1 (6 bases). V dropped 3 bases and J dropped 0 bases, with 8 bases sitting between them. Germline values: CDR1 SQVTM, CDR2 ANQGSEA. The length of the CDR3 is 13 residues. The CDR3 protein is CSVDGGLNTEAFF. CDR3 sequence (DNA): TGCAGCGTTGATGGGGGCTTGAACACTGAAGCTTTCTTT.

V and J are TRBV15 and TRBJ2-7; D might be TRBD2 (6 bases). The CDR3 contains 16 residues. V lost 0 bases and J 1 base, leaving 13 bases between the germline ends. CDR1 and CDR2 (germline): LNHNV, YYDKDF (reference sequence). CDR3 DNA: TGTGCCACCAGCAGAGAGCCGGCTAGCGATTCCTACGAGCAGTACTTC. It is translated as CATSREPASDSYEQYF.

The chain combines TRBV6-5 with TRBJ2-2, with TRBD2 as a possible D gene (5 bases). The CDR3 loop spans 13 amino acids. Germline CDR1 and CDR2: MNHEY and SVGAGI. V lost 6 bases to trimming and J lost 2 bases, with 7 bases between them. In DNA, the CDR3 is TGTGCCAGCAGGGGAGCTAACACCGGGGAGCTGTTTTTT. It translates to CASRGANTGELFF.

The chain uses TRBV7-9 and TRBJ1-1, with 9 nucleotides matching TRBD1. The CDR3 consists of 15 residues. Germline CDR1 reads SEHNR; CDR2 reads FQNEAQ (reference sequence). With 10 bases clipped from V and 0 bases from J, the junction kept 9 bases outside the gene matches. The CDR3 region is CATTIQGAMNTEAFF. CDR3 sequence (DNA): TGTGCCACGACAATACAGGGGGCTATGAACACTGAAGCTTTCTTT.

J is TRBJ2-7 and V is TRBV7-6; TRBD1 is a possible D gene (6 bases). This CDR3 comprises 15 residues. With 5 bases removed from V and 3 bases from J, the gap between germline ends came to 17 bases. CDR1 is SGHVS and CDR2 is FNYEAQ in the germline V gene. The CDR3 nucleotides are TGTGCCAGCAGCCCAAAGGTGGACAGAGGCTACGAGCAGTACTTC. The encoded protein is CASSPKVDRGYEQYF.

This clone was seen only a few times. Without the conserved terminal phenylalanine or tryptophan, this CDR3 likely stems from a read error. Because the CDR3's place on the DNA is in doubt, the DNA is left out and the CDR3 is given as listed by TCRdb. The chain links TRBV27 to TRBJ2-2; the DNA was not compared with TRBD1, the D call given in the table. Inclusive of both ends, the CDR3 amounts to 15 amino acids. CDR1 and CDR2 from the germline V gene are MNHEY and SMNVEV (reference sequence). The CDR3 here is CASSYRPTGSGEMFL.

This clone was counted between two and nine times. The chain recombines TRBV13 with TRBJ1-1, with 7 bases fitting TRBD1. The V gene's germline CDR1 is PRHDT and CDR2 FYEKMQ (reference sequence). J gave up 8 bases and V 5 bases, and 8 bases lay outside the gene matches. CDR3 length equals 13 residues. The CDR3 nucleotides are TGTGCCAGCAGCACAACGACAGGGTCCGAAGCTTTCTTT. Amino acid sequence: CASSTTTGSEAFF. The full variable domain, in which reference TRBV13 and TRBJ1-1 provide the parts outside the CDR3, is AAGVIQSPRHLIKEKRETATLKCYPIPRHDTVYWYQQGPGQDPQFLISFYEKMQSDKGSIPDRFSAQQFSDYHSELNMSSLELGDSALYFCASSTTTGSEAFFGQGTRLTVV.

This clone occurred a few times. V gene TRBV5-1 combines with J gene TRBJ2-3, with D perhaps TRBD2 (6 bases). The V end was cut by 3 bases, the J end by 4 bases, with 18 bases between. The CDR3 spans 16 residues. In germline, CDR1 is SGHRS, CDR2 YFSETQ. CDR3 in amino acids: CASSSGSGSGPDTQYF. CDR3 bases: TGCGCCAGCAGCTCTGGTAGCGGATCTGGCCCAGATACGCAGTATTTT.

The V and J genes are TRBV9 and TRBJ2-7; the D gene is possibly TRBD1 (6 bases). Germline CDR1 and CDR2: SGDLS and YYNGEE. V gave up 0 bases and J gave up 3 bases, with 13 bases separating them. The CDR3 contains 15 residues. The CDR3 protein is CASSVAPLQGYEQYF. DNA of the CDR3: TGTGCCAGCAGCGTAGCCCCCCTACAGGGCTACGAGCAGTACTTC.

This clone was counted a few times. The V call is TRBV9, the J call TRBJ2-3; the match to TRBD2 covers 9 bases. V shed 0 bases and J 1 base; nucleotides not matched to a gene: 9. The CDR3 runs to 18 residues. Germline CDR1 reads SGDLS; CDR2 reads YYNGEE. CDR3 loop: CASSVGISGSQGTDTQYF. DNA of the CDR3: TGTGCCAGCAGCGTAGGAATTAGCGGGAGTCAGGGCACAGATACGCAGTATTTT.

This clone has just a few counts. The chain joins TRBV9 to TRBJ2-3; D is unclear. V was trimmed by 0 bases and J by 4 bases, leaving 9 bases between them. The CDR3 covers 14 residues. Germline CDR1 SGDLS, CDR2 YYNGEE. The CDR3, as DNA: TGTGCCAGCAGCGTAGATCTGTCAGCAGATACGCAGTATTTT. Residues: CASSVDLSADTQYF.

The rearrangement joins TRBV30 to TRBJ2-1, with 9 bases that match TRBD2. The CDR3 is 15 amino acids. Germline V lookup: CDR1 GTSNPN, CDR2 SVGIG (reference sequence). Trimming cost V 2 bases and J 12 bases; bases outside gene matches: 14. Here the CDR3 DNA reads TGTGCCTGGAGTCTCGGGGTAGCGGGAGAACGCGCGCAGTTCTTC. Residues: CAWSLGVAGERAQFF.